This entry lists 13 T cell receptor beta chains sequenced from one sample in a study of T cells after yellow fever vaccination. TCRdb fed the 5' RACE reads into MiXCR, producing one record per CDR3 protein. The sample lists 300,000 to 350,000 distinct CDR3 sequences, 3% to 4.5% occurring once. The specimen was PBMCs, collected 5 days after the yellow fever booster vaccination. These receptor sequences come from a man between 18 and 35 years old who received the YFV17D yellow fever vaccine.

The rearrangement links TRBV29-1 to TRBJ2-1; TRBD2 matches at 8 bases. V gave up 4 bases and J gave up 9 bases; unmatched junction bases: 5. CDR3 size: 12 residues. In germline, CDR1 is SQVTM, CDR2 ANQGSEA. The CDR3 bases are TGCAGCGTTGCGGGGGGGCAGGGTGAGCAGTTCTTC. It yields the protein CSVAGGQGEQFF.

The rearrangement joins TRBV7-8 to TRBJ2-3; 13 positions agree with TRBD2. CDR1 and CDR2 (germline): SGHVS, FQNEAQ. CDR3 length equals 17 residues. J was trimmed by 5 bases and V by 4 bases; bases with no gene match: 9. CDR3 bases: TGTGCCAGCAGCTCCACCGGACTAGCGGGGGTAATAGATACGCAGTATTTT. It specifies CASSSTGLAGVIDTQYF.

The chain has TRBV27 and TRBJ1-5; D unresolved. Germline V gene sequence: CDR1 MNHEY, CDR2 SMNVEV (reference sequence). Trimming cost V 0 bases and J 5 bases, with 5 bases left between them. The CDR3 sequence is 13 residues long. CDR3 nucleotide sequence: TGTGCCAGCAGTTTATCGGGGTATCAGCCCCAGCATTTT. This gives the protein CASSLSGYQPQHF.

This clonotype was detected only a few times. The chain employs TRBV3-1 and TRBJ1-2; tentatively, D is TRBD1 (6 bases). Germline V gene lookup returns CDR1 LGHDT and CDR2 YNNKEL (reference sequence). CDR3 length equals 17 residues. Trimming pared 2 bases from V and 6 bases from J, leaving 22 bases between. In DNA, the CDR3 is TGTGCCAGCAGCCAACACCGGTCCGGGGGGCGTCGGAATGGCTACACCTTC. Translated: CASSQHRSGGRRNGYTF.

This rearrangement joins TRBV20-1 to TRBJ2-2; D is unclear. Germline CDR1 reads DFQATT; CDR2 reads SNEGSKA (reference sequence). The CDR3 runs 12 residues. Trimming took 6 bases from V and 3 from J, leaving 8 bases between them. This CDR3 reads CSAHSYTGELFF. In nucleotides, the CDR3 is TGCAGTGCCCACAGCTACACCGGGGAGCTGTTTTTT.

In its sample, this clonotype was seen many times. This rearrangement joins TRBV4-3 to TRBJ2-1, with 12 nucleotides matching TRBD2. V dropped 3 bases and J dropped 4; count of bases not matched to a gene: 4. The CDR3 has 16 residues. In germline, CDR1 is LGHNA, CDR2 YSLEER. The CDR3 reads CASSQRTSGVYNEQFF. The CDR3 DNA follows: TGCGCCAGCAGCCAGCGGACTAGCGGGGTTTACAATGAGCAGTTCTTC.

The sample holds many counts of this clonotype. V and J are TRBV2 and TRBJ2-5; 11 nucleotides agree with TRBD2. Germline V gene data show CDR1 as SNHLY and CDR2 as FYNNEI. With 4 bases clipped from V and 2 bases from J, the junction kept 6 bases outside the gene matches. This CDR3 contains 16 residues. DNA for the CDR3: TGTGCCAGCAGTGGTCTAGCGGGGGGAATTCAAGAGACCCAGTACTTC. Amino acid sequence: CASSGLAGGIQETQYF.

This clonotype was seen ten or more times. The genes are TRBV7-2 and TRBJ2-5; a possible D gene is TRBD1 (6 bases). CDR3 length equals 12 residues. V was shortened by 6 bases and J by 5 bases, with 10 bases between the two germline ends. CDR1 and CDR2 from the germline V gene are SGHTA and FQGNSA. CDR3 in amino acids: CASSRQAETQYF. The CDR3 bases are TGTGCCAGCAGTCGACAGGCCGAGACCCAGTACTTC.

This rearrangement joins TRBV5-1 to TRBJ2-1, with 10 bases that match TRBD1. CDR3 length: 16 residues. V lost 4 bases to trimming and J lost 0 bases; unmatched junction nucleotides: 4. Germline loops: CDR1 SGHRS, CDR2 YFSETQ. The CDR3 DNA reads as TGCGCCAGCAGCCGCCGGGACAGGGGCTCCTACAATGAGCAGTTCTTC. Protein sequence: CASSRRDRGSYNEQFF. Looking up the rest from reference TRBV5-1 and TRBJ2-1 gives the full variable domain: KAGVTQTPRYLIKTRGQQVTLSCSPISGHRSVSWYQQTPGQGLQFLFEYFSETQRNKGNFPGRFSGRQFSNSRSEMNVSTLELGDSALYLCASSRRDRGSYNEQFFGPGTRLTVL.

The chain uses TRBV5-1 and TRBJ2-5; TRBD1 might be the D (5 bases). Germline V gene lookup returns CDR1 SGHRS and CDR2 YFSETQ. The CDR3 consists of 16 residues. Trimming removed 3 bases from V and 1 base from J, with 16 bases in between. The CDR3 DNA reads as TGCGCCAGCAGCTCGAGTCCGCTGGGGCTCCAAGAGACCCAGTACTTC. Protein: CASSSSPLGLQETQYF.

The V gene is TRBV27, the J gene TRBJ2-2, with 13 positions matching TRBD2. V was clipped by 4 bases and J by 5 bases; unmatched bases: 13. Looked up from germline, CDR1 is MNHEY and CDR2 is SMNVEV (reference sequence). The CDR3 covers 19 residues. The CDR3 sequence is CASSSLGLAGAGITGELFF. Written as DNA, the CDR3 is TGTGCCAGCAGTTCCCTAGGACTAGCGGGGGCCGGTATTACCGGGGAGCTGTTTTTT.

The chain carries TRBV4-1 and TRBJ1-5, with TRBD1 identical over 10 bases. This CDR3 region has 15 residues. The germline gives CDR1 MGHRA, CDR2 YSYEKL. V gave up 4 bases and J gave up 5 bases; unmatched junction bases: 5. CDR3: CASSRGQGMYQPQHF. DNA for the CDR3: TGCGCCAGCAGCCGGGGACAGGGGATGTATCAGCCCCAGCATTTT.

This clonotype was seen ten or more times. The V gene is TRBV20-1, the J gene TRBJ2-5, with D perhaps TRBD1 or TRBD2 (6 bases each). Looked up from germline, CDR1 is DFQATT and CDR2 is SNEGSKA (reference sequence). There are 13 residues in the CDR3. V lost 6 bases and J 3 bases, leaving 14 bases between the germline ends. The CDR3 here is CSARGGEEETQYF. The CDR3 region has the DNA TGCAGTGCCAGGGGCGGGGAGGAAGAGACCCAGTACTTC.